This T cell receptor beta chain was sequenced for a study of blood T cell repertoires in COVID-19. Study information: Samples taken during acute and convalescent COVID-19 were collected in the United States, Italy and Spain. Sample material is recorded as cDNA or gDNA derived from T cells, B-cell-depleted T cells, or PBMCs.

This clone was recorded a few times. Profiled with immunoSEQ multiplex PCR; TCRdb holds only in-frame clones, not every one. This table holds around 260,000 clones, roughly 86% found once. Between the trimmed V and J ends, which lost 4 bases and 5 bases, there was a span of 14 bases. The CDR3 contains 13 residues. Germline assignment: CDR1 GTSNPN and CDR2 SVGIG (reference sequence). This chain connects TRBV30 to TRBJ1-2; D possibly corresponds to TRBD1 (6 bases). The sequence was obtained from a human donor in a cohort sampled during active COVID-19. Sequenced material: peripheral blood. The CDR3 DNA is TGTGCCTGGAACACAGGGCCAGGGTATGGCTACACCTTC. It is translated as CAWNTGPGYGYTF.